The clone carrying this T cell receptor (beta chain) has only one observation. Its specificity is unknown. The CDR3 has 11 residues. With 3 bases removed from V and 6 bases from J, the gap between germline ends came to 4 bases. Germline V gene lookup returns CDR1 LGHNA and CDR2 YNFKEQ. The sample belongs to a study of cytomegalovirus exposure and HLA in healthy donors. While the first cohort had around 700 subjects, the donors belonged to the separate validation cohort of roughly 130 subjects. The table came from immunoSEQ multiplex PCR; TCRdb's copy has only in-frame clones and leaves some out. The table has about 160,000 clones, roughly 95% seen once; the top ten hold under 0.9%. Study findings and constraints: The authors confirmed in vitro that three CMV-associated chains were specific for CMV antigens. Both high specificity and high sensitivity reportedly marked the classifier's diagnosis of cytomegalovirus status. Listed as cytomegalovirus-associated were about 160 TCR beta chains.

Sequencing was performed on PBMCs. The source is a woman younger than 35 in good health and CMV-seronegative. J is TRBJ2-3 and V is TRBV4-2; D unresolved. The CDR3, as DNA: TGTGCCAGCAGCCAGGAGGATACGCAGTATTTT. Protein: CASSQEDTQYF.